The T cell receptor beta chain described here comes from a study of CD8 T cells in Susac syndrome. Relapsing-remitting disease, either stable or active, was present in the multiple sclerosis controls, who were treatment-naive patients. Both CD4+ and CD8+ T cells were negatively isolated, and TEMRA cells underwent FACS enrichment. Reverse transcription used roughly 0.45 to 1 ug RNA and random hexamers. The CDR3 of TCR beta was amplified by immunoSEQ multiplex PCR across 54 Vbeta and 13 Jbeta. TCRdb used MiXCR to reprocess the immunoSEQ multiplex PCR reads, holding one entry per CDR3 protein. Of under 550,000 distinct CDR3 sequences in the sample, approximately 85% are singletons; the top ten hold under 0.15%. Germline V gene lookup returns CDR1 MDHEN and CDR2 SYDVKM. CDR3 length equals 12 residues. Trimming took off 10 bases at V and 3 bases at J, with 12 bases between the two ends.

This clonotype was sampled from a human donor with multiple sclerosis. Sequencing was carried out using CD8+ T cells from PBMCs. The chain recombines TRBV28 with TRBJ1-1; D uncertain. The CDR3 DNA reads TGTGCCACCAGACACCTATACACTGAAGCTTTCTTT. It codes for CATRHLYTEAFF.